This TCR beta chain was captured by sequencing in a study of T cell repertoires in aging, cancer and after chemotherapy. Concerning this clonotype itself: What it binds is not known.

This CDR3 comprises 15 residues. V was shortened by 6 bases and J by 2 bases, with 17 bases between the two germline ends. The germline V gene encodes CDR1 SQVTM and CDR2 ANQGSEA. Findings and caveats of the study: In healthy donors, age-related TCR diversity loss mainly reflected lost richness. The repertoire data cannot show anything about immunological memory following chemotherapy.

A mixed TRB-A/B primer pool amplified rearranged TRB by multiplex touch-down PCR. TCRdb ran MiXCR on the multiplex PCR reads and lists one entry per CDR3 protein. The sample yields 1,400 or so distinct CDR3 sequences, approximately 49% seen once. Amplification of TCR beta used genomic DNA extracted from peripheral blood. This clonotype was sampled from a human donor with a blood cancer. Source material: blood. V gene TRBV29-1 combines with J gene TRBJ2-1, with D possibly matching TRBD2 (6 bases). This chain's CDR3 is CSVTDWGRTYNEQFF. CDR3 DNA sequence: TGCAGCGTCACTGACTGGGGGAGGACCTACAATGAGCAGTTCTTC.